Detailed here is one TCR beta chain. These data come from a study of blood T cell repertoires in COVID-19. Study in general: PBMCs, B-cell-depleted T cells, or T cells were the source of the cDNA or gDNA that made up the material.

Sequencing was performed with immunoSEQ multiplex PCR; in TCRdb, only in-frame clones are kept and a portion is missing. The sample shows 60,000 to 100,000 clones, about 87% of them seen only once. The germline CDR1 and CDR2 sequences are SNHLY and FYNNEI. The CDR3 sequence is 12 residues long. V lost 10 bases to trimming and J lost 4 bases; unmatched junction nucleotides: 5. The chain has TRBV2 and TRBJ1-2; 8 bases are a match to TRBD1. The sample comprised peripheral blood. The source is a man aged 45-60 years with active COVID-19. CDR3 sequence reads: CATDREGYGYTF. DNA for the CDR3: TGTGCCACGGACAGGGAAGGCTATGGCTACACCTTC.